This TCR beta chain appears in the sequencing data of a study of cytomegalovirus exposure and HLA in healthy donors. Broader study findings: Evidence from a later analysis indicated that most CMV-associated TCR beta chains looked HLA-restricted. Common viral pathogens seemed to be connected with several of the most significant clusters, according to a later analysis. Sequencing had likely introduced a cluster of highly shared sequence variants as an artifact.

With 60 Vbeta and 13 Jbeta primers, the PCR was carried out. Original methodology: Tens of millions of unique TCR beta chains, 9.5 million to 11 million of them shared, were counted by a later analysis. Only in-frame clones appear in the TCRdb table, and some are missing; sequencing was by immunoSEQ multiplex PCR. D and trimming come from the DNA, and the V and J calls and clone size come from that table. The table lists roughly 72,000 clones, about 74% of them singletons. On this clone: Its antigen is not identified.

V lost 5 bases to trimming and J lost 8 bases, with 14 bases between them. There are 13 residues in the CDR3. Germline V lookup: CDR1 MNHEY, CDR2 SMNVEV (reference sequence). This sequence joins TRBV27 and TRBJ2-3, with TRBD1 as a possible D gene (6 bases). Sequenced material: PBMCs. This receptor was taken from a human donor in good health. The CDR3 nucleotides read TGTGCCAGCAGTCCCCAGACAGGCACTACGCAGTATTTT. Protein: CASSPQTGTTQYF.